The clone carrying this T cell receptor beta chain has a single count. This sample is part of a study of blood T cell repertoires in COVID-19. This CDR3 has 13 residues. The V gene's germline CDR1 is ENHRY and CDR2 SYGVKD. Unmatched junction bases numbered 4, after V lost 6 bases and J lost 4 bases. The repertoire was sequenced with immunoSEQ multiplex PCR; TCRdb's copy has only in-frame clones and lacks some. Of 110,000 or so clones in the sample, about 88% were seen once. The origin of this receptor is an older woman who had recovered from COVID-19. The sequenced material came from peripheral blood. V gene TRBV10-3 combines with J gene TRBJ1-2, with 8 bases that match TRBD1. The CDR3 sequence is CAISPGQGYGYTF. CDR3 DNA: TGTGCCATCAGCCCCGGACAGGGCTATGGCTACACCTTC.